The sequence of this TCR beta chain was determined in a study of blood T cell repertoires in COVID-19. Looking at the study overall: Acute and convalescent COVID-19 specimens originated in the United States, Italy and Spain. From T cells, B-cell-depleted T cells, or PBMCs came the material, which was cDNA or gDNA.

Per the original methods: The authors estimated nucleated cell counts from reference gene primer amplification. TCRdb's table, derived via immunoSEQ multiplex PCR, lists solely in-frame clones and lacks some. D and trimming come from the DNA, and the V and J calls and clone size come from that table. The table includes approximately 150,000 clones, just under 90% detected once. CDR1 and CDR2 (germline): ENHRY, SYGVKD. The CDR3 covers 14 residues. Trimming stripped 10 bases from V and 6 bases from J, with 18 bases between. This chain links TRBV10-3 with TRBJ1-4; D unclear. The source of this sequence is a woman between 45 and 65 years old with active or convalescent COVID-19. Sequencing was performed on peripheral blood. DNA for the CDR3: TGTGCCACCAACCAGGCTGGAGGGTATGAAAAACTGTTTTTT. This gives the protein CATNQAGGYEKLFF.